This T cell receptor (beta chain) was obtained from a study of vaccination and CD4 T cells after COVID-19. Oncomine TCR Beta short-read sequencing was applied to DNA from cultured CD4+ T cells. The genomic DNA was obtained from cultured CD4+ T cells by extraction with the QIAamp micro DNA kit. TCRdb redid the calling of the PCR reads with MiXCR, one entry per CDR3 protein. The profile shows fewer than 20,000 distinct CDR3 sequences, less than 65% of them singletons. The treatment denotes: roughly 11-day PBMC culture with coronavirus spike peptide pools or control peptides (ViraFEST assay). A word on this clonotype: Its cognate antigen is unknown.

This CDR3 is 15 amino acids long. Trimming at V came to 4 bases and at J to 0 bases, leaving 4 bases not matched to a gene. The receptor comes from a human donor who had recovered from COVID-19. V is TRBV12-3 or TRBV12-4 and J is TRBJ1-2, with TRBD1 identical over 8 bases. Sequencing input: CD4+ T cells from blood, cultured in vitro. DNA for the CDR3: TGTGCCAGCAGTTCTAGGGACAGGTCTAACTATGGCTACACCTTC. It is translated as CASSSRDRSNYGYTF.